One sample yielded the 12 T cell receptor beta chains listed below, sequenced in a study of T cell responses to AZD1222 COVID-19 vaccine. Clones were read by immunoSEQ multiplex PCR, and TCRdb kept only the in-frame ones, dropping some. This repertoire shows approximately 74,000 clones, roughly 80% found once; its top ten account for 2.9%. The input for sequencing was peripheral blood, taken on day 0 of AZD1222 vaccination. Receptors were obtained from an adult in good health.

J is TRBJ2-5 and V is TRBV5-1, with TRBD2 matching over 7 bases. Germline V lookup: CDR1 SGHRS, CDR2 YFSETQ. The length of the CDR3 is 16 residues. The trim removed 0 bases at V and 3 bases at J, leaving 8 bases unmatched. The CDR3 loop is CASSLGVAGGEETQYF. DNA of the CDR3: TGCGCCAGCAGCTTGGGTGTCGCTGGGGGGGAAGAGACCCAGTACTTC. The full variable domain, in which reference TRBV5-1 and TRBJ2-5 provide the parts outside the CDR3, is KAGVTQTPRYLIKTRGQQVTLSCSPISGHRSVSWYQQTPGQGLQFLFEYFSETQRNKGNFPGRFSGRQFSNSRSEMNVSTLELGDSALYLCASSLGVAGGEETQYFGPGTRLLVL.

The chain has TRBV30 and TRBJ2-3, with D perhaps assigned TRBD1 or TRBD2 (5 bases each). Germline V lookup: CDR1 GTSNPN, CDR2 SVGIG (reference sequence). The CDR3 is 15 amino acids. V lost 1 base and J lost 5, with 16 bases in between. The CDR3 sequence is CAWSGRRGTRDTQYF. The CDR3 nucleotides read TGTGCCTGGAGTGGGCGAAGGGGTACTAGAGATACGCAGTATTTT.

This clone appeared many times. The chain combines TRBV18 with TRBJ2-6; no firm D call. CDR1 and CDR2 from the germline V gene are KGHSH and LQKENI. The CDR3 is made up of 13 amino acids. Trimming shortened V by 4 bases and J by 4 bases, and 5 bases separated the two germline ends. The CDR3 here is CASSQQGANVLTF. Here the CDR3 DNA reads TGTGCCAGCTCACAGCAGGGGGCCAACGTCCTGACTTTC.

The chain joins TRBV5-4 to TRBJ2-2, with a possible D match to TRBD2 (6 bases). Looked up from germline, CDR1 is SGHNT and CDR2 is YYREEE (reference sequence). CDR3 length: 15 amino acids. V dropped 4 bases and J dropped 1 base, with 11 bases sitting between them. The CDR3 reads CASSPGTLNTGELFF. The CDR3 bases are TGTGCCAGCAGCCCTGGGACTTTGAACACCGGGGAGCTGTTTTTT.

The chain links TRBV11-2 to TRBJ2-3, with D perhaps matching TRBD1 (6 bases). From germline, CDR1 is SGHAT and CDR2 FQNNGV. The V gene lost 5 bases and the J gene lost 6 bases, with 15 bases spanning the gap. CDR3 size: 14 residues. CDR3 nucleotide sequence: TGTGCCAGCAGCCCTACCCTGGGGGCGGATACGCAGTATTTT. Translation: CASSPTLGADTQYF.

This clone was picked up one time. The rearrangement links TRBV5-1 to TRBJ2-2; TRBD1 might be the D (6 bases). Germline V gene data show CDR1 as SGHRS and CDR2 as YFSETQ. Trimming pared 5 bases from V and 2 bases from J, leaving 16 bases between. CDR3 size: 16 residues. This CDR3 is CASRPETGLNTGELFF. The DNA for the CDR3 is TGCGCCAGCAGACCAGAGACAGGCCTAAACACCGGGGAGCTGTTTTTT.

V usage is TRBV12-3 or TRBV12-4 and J usage is TRBJ2-7; D unclear. The CDR3 length is 12 residues. Trimming pared 6 bases from V and 0 bases from J, leaving 6 bases between. The CDR3 DNA sequence: TGTGCCAGCAGCAAAAGCTCCTACGAGCAGTACTTC. It specifies CASSKSSYEQYF.

This CDR3 reads CASSQTSGRNEQFF. The CDR3 DNA follows: TGTGCCAGCAGCCAAACTAGCGGGAGAAATGAGCAGTTCTTC. V usage is TRBV3-1 (or the pseudogene TRBV3-2) and J usage is TRBJ2-1; 11 bases match TRBD2. The CDR3 spans 14 residues. Per germline, CDR1 LGHDT and CDR2 YNNKEL (reference sequence). The J segment lost 7 bases and the V segment lost 2 bases, leaving 1 base of the junction unmatched.

The V gene is TRBV5-1, the J gene TRBJ1-4; TRBD1 is a possible D gene (5 bases). The CDR3 consists of 16 residues. Per the germline V gene, CDR1 is SGHRS and CDR2 is YFSETQ. With 0 bases removed from V and 0 bases from J, the gap between germline ends came to 9 bases. CDR3 DNA sequence: TGCGCCAGCAGCTTGGCCGACAGCGCAACTAATGAAAAACTGTTTTTT. Translating it yields CASSLADSATNEKLFF. The whole variable domain, filled in from reference TRBV5-1 and TRBJ1-4, reads KAGVTQTPRYLIKTRGQQVTLSCSPISGHRSVSWYQQTPGQGLQFLFEYFSETQRNKGNFPGRFSGRQFSNSRSEMNVSTLELGDSALYLCASSLADSATNEKLFFGSGTQLSVL.

V usage is TRBV5-6 and J usage is TRBJ2-5; the D is unclear. The germline gives CDR1 SGHDT, CDR2 YYEEEE. The CDR3 extends over 15 amino acids. The V end was cut by 1 base, the J end by 5 bases, with 15 bases between. The CDR3 loop reads CASSLRLGGMETQYF. The DNA of the CDR3 is TGTGCCAGCAGCTTGCGGCTAGGTGGGATGGAGACCCAGTACTTC.

The CDR3 here is CASSLASRGGTDTQYF. The CDR3 DNA follows: TGTGCCAGCAGCTTGGCCTCCCGAGGCGGCACAGATACGCAGTATTTT. This rearrangement joins TRBV5-4 to TRBJ2-3, with D hard to call. The germline V and J ends were trimmed by 0 bases and 1 base, with 12 bases remaining between them. The germline V gene has CDR1 SGHNT and CDR2 YYREEE (reference sequence). The CDR3 has 16 amino acids.

The chain recombines TRBV6-5 with TRBJ1-5; D might be TRBD1 (5 bases). Deletions cut 6 bases from V and 4 bases from J, with 13 bases between. The CDR3 runs 14 residues. The germline V gene has CDR1 MNHEY and CDR2 SVGAGI. The chain's CDR3 is CASSRGPGNQPQHF. The CDR3 nucleotides are TGTGCCAGCAGCCGGGGCCCGGGGAATCAGCCCCAGCATTTT.